This TCR beta chain was found in a study of blood T cell repertoires in COVID-19. Background on the study: Samples came from the United States, Italy and Spain, spanning acute and convalescent COVID-19. PBMCs, B-cell-depleted T cells, or T cells were the source of the cDNA or gDNA that made up the material.

The CDR3 is 17 amino acids. Germline CDR1 SGDLS, CDR2 YYNGEE. V trimming: 0 bases; J trimming: 1 base; junction bases outside the gene matches: 9. Here immunoSEQ multiplex PCR was the method, and the copy in TCRdb shows in-frame clones only, minus some. The table lists 75,000 to 95,000 clones, about 86% of them singletons. The J gene is TRBJ1-2, the V gene TRBV9; 7 bases align to TRBD1. Sample: peripheral blood. This sequence was found in a man in his 60s with acute or convalescent COVID-19. CDR3 coding DNA: TGTGCCAGCAGCGTAGATGCAAGACAGGGCTTTAACTATGGCTACACCTTC. It encodes CASSVDARQGFNYGYTF.